This entry features one T cell receptor (beta chain) sequence. As yet, its antigen is unknown. The sample belongs to a study of T cells after yellow fever vaccination. As for the study in general: SMART-Seq v4 Ultra Low Input served to prepare low-cell-number fractions.

Template switching by 5'RACE produced TCR cDNA, adding a universal primer site and UMIs. TCRdb recomputed calls from the 5' RACE reads with MiXCR, one row per CDR3 protein. The data hold a few hundred thousand distinct CDR3 sequences, with roughly 21% observed a single time. The length of the CDR3 is 13 residues. Germline V gives CDR1 SQVTM, CDR2 ANQGSEA. V shed 7 bases and J 7 bases; nucleotides not matched to a gene: 8. Study results and limitations: Reappearance after the booster was observed for most primary-vaccination clones (roughly 97% CD4, about 85% CD8). Contamination by abundant bulk-population clonotypes could be present in FACS-sorted repertoires.

The receptor's source is a man aged 30-40 years who received the YFV17D yellow fever vaccine. This sequence joins TRBV29-1 and TRBJ2-7; the match to TRBD2 covers 12 bases. Sample: PBMCs, taken 15 days after the yellow fever booster vaccination. The CDR3 spells CSGWTSGTSEQYF. CDR3 DNA sequence: TGCAGCGGGTGGACTAGCGGGACATCTGAGCAGTACTTC.